Below, 23 T cell receptor beta chains from the same sample are listed, as sequenced in a study of response to subunit inactivated influenza vaccine. Via MiXCR, TCRdb re-called the RT-PCR reads, giving one row per CDR3 protein. The profile covers around 470,000 distinct CDR3 sequences, with approximately 7.8% appearing a single time and under 15% taken by the ten largest. The source material was PBMCs from blood, sampled less than 30 months after vaccination. The receptor set was obtained from a man aged 50 to 69 who received an inactivated influenza vaccine.

This clonotype appeared a few times. The rearrangement links TRBV25-1 to TRBJ2-1; 12 positions agree with TRBD2. The CDR3 is 17 amino acids. V lost 5 bases and J lost 4; bases outside the gene matches: 9. Per germline, CDR1 MGHDK and CDR2 SYGVNS. For the CDR3, the DNA is TGTGCCAGCAGTAATCTTGGACTAGCGGGAATGTACAATGAGCAGTTCTTC. It translates to CASSNLGLAGMYNEQFF.

The J gene is TRBJ2-7, the V gene TRBV2; TRBD2 matches 9 bases. Germline lookup yields CDR1 SNHLY and CDR2 FYNNEI. Trimming at V came to 6 bases and at J to 1 base, leaving 4 bases not matched to a gene. This CDR3 is built from 14 residues. CDR3 region: CASRLAGVSYEQYF. The DNA for the CDR3 is TGTGCCAGCAGGTTAGCGGGAGTGTCCTACGAGCAGTACTTC.

This clonotype showed up many times. The V and J genes are TRBV29-1 and TRBJ1-1; 9 bases are a match to TRBD1. The ends lost 4 bases at V and 4 bases at J; junction bases unmatched: 4. Per the germline V gene, CDR1 is SQVTM and CDR2 is ANQGSEA. This CDR3 is 13 amino acids long. The CDR3 nucleotides are TGCAGCGTTGGGACAGGGGTATCCACTGAAGCTTTCTTT. As protein: CSVGTGVSTEAFF.

The table lists this clonotype with a few counts. This sequence joins TRBV6-1 and TRBJ1-2, with TRBD1 as a possible D gene (6 bases). CDR1 MNHNS and CDR2 SASEGT come from the germline V gene. V was shortened by 3 bases and J by 1 base, with 12 bases between the two germline ends. The length of the CDR3 is 15 residues. The CDR3 sequence: CASSDSGGFNYGYTF. CDR3 DNA: TGTGCCAGCAGTGATTCCGGGGGCTTTAACTATGGCTACACCTTC.

The chain employs TRBV29-1 and TRBJ2-1, with 14 bases matching TRBD2. The germline V gene has CDR1 SQVTM and CDR2 ANQGSEA. The CDR3 has 18 amino acids. The trim removed 4 bases at V and 0 bases at J, leaving 8 bases unmatched. CDR3 region: CSVAGTSGGIVSYNEQFF. The CDR3 DNA is TGCAGCGTTGCTGGGACTAGCGGGGGAATCGTCTCCTACAATGAGCAGTTCTTC.

This clonotype was seen a few times. V usage is TRBV4-3 and J usage is TRBJ2-1; D possibly matches TRBD1 or TRBD2 (5 bases each). There are 14 residues in the CDR3. From germline, CDR1 is LGHNA and CDR2 YSLEER. V lost 3 bases to trimming and J lost 6 bases, with 12 bases between them. The CDR3 spells CASSHLVGTNEQFF. Written as DNA, the CDR3 is TGCGCCAGCAGCCACCTAGTTGGGACCAATGAGCAGTTCTTC.

V usage is TRBV7-8 and J usage is TRBJ1-2; D not certain. This CDR3 region has 14 residues. The germline gives CDR1 SGHVS, CDR2 FQNEAQ. Trimming left V 5 bases short and J 0 bases short, with 10 bases between. In nucleotides, the CDR3 is TGTGCCAGCAGCCAACGGGAGGCTAACTATGGCTACACCTTC. Its protein is CASSQREANYGYTF.

The rearrangement links TRBV4-3 to TRBJ1-1; D ambiguous. The ends were cut back, 3 bases at V and 1 base at J, with 6 bases in the middle. The CDR3 runs 13 residues. Germline CDR1 LGHNA, CDR2 YSLEER. The CDR3 here is CASSHTENTEAFF. The CDR3, as DNA: TGCGCCAGCAGCCATACAGAGAACACTGAAGCTTTCTTT.

This rearrangement joins TRBV6-2 or TRBV6-3 to TRBJ1-6, with D perhaps matching TRBD1 (5 bases). The CDR3 sequence is 17 residues long. V lost 6 bases, J lost 10 bases, and 25 bases lay in between. Germline CDR1 and CDR2: MNHEY and SVGEGT. In nucleotides, the CDR3 is TGTGCCAGCAGCCGGGGACCAACCGGGACGCGGAACTCACCCCTCCACTTT. This encodes CASSRGPTGTRNSPLHF.

In its sample, this clonotype was seen many times. J is TRBJ2-7 and V is TRBV21-1; the table's D call TRBD2 went unverified against the DNA. TRBV21-1 has pseudogene status. The CDR3 runs to 13 residues. The DNA for the CDR3 is TGTGCCAGCACGGCGGGATTAACCTACGAGCAGTACTTC. It specifies CASTAGLTYEQYF.

The table lists this clonotype with many counts. CDR3 sequence reads: CASSQAALQNTEAFF. The CDR3 nucleotides read TGTGCCAGCAGCCAAGCCGCCCTACAGAACACTGAAGCTTTCTTT. V is TRBV4-2 and J is TRBJ1-1; no clear D. CDR3 length equals 15 residues. The germline gives CDR1 LGHNA, CDR2 YNFKEQ. The V end was cut by 1 base, the J end by 1 base, with 10 bases between.

The chain employs TRBV6-4 and TRBJ2-3; 11 bases are a match to TRBD1. CDR1 and CDR2 from the germline V gene are MRHNA and SNTAGT. V lost 8 bases and J lost 1; bases outside the gene matches: 5. This CDR3 spans 15 amino acids. Here the CDR3 reads CASEDRGLRTDTQYF. The DNA for the CDR3 is TGTGCCAGCGAGGACAGGGGGCTACGCACAGATACGCAGTATTTT.

A few counts support this clonotype. The V gene is TRBV27, the J gene TRBJ2-2; no reliable D call. The V gene lost 0 bases and the J gene lost 3 bases, with 8 bases spanning the gap. Per the germline V gene, CDR1 is MNHEY and CDR2 is SMNVEV (reference sequence). The CDR3 runs 15 residues. The CDR3 coding sequence is TGTGCCAGCAGTTTATCTAGCCCATACACCGGGGAGCTGTTTTTT. Translated: CASSLSSPYTGELFF.

The sample holds a few counts of this clonotype. This sequence joins TRBV5-1 and TRBJ1-1; 7 positions match TRBD1. The V and J ends lost 5 bases and 1 base, in that order; junction bases with no gene match: 8. The CDR3 runs 15 residues. Per the germline V gene, CDR1 is SGHRS and CDR2 is YFSETQ. As DNA, the CDR3 is TGCGCCAGCAGACCTCACAGGGGTCAGAACACTGAAGCTTTCTTT. It specifies CASRPHRGQNTEAFF.

V usage is TRBV10-3 and J usage is TRBJ2-7; 8 bases map to TRBD2. V was pared by 2 bases and J by 3 bases, with 12 bases of the junction left unmatched. The V gene's germline CDR1 is ENHRY and CDR2 SYGVKD. This CDR3 is 17 amino acids long. CDR3 in amino acids: CAISEGPGGRRIYEQYF. CDR3 sequence (DNA): TGTGCCATCAGTGAGGGGCCGGGGGGGCGGAGAATCTACGAGCAGTACTTC.

The sample holds many counts of this clonotype. The rearrangement uses TRBV5-1 and TRBJ1-4, with 9 bases fitting TRBD1. J lost 6 bases, V lost 4 bases, and 7 bases had no gene match. The CDR3 consists of 15 residues. CDR1 SGHRS and CDR2 YFSETQ come from the germline V gene. CDR3 sequence reads: CASSVQGAEDEKLFF. In DNA, the CDR3 is TGCGCCAGCAGCGTACAGGGGGCTGAAGATGAAAAACTGTTTTTT.

The table lists this clonotype with many counts. The chain is built from TRBV27 and TRBJ2-3; 8 bases fit TRBD2. Germline assignment: CDR1 MNHEY and CDR2 SMNVEV (reference sequence). V lost 0 bases, J lost 0 bases, and 2 bases stayed unmatched. The CDR3 runs 16 residues. The chain's CDR3 is CASSLSSGVSTDTQYF. The CDR3 nucleotides read TGTGCCAGCAGTTTATCTAGCGGGGTTAGCACAGATACGCAGTATTTT.

This clonotype was seen more than once but under ten times. The chain is built from TRBV12-3 or TRBV12-4 and TRBJ2-1; TRBD1 is a possible D gene (6 bases). Trimming shortened V by 11 bases and J by 4 bases, and 12 bases separated the two germline ends. CDR3 length: 12 residues. The CDR3 bases are TGTGCCTCCTTCCAGGGGTACAATGAGCAGTTCTTC. Protein: CASFQGYNEQFF.

This clonotype has ten or more counts. The chain combines TRBV6-8 with TRBJ2-6; a weak D match, TRBD1 (5 bases). With 2 bases removed from V and 1 base from J, the gap between germline ends came to 6 bases. The CDR3 length is 15 residues. Germline assignment: CDR1 MNHGY and CDR2 SAAAGT. The CDR3, as DNA: TGTGCCAGCAGTTACCCAGGGTCTGGGGCCAACGTCCTGACTTTC. Translated: CASSYPGSGANVLTF.

This clonotype was detected a few times. This chain joins TRBV19 and TRBJ2-2; 7 bases agree with TRBD2. Germline values: CDR1 LNHDA, CDR2 SQIVND (reference sequence). The CDR3 has 15 residues. The J segment lost 0 bases and the V segment lost 8 bases, leaving 6 bases of the junction unmatched. The CDR3 is CASSMTSSNTGELFF. DNA for the CDR3: TGTGCCAGTTCAATGACTAGCTCGAACACCGGGGAGCTGTTTTTT.

This clonotype was observed many times. Written as DNA, the CDR3 is TGTGCCAGCAGCGTCCGGGGGCATAACACCGGGGAGCTGTTTTTT. This encodes CASSVRGHNTGELFF. The V call is TRBV9, the J call TRBJ2-2; perhaps D is TRBD1 or TRBD2 (6 bases each). Germline V CDR1 and CDR2: SGDLS, YYNGEE. V was shortened by 2 bases and J by 2 bases, with 10 bases between the two germline ends. The CDR3 has 15 amino acids. Combining the CDR3 with reference TRBV9 and TRBJ2-2 gives the whole variable domain DSGVTQTPKHLITATGQRVTLRCSPRSGDLSVYWYQQSLDQGLQFLIQYYNGEERAKGNILERFSAQQFPDLHSELNLSSLELGDSALYFCASSVRGHNTGELFFGEGSRLTVL.

The genes are TRBV20-1 and TRBJ1-5, with TRBD1 matching 7 bases. V lost 5 bases to trimming and J lost 4 bases; unmatched junction nucleotides: 11. Germline CDR1 is DFQATT and CDR2 is SNEGSKA (reference sequence). The CDR3 runs to 15 residues. CDR3 in DNA: TGCAGTGCTGATAGACAGGGAGGAGGTAATCAGCCCCAGCATTTT. The encoded protein is CSADRQGGGNQPQHF.

The table lists this clonotype with many counts. V gene TRBV12-3 or TRBV12-4 combines with J gene TRBJ2-2; no reliable D call. This CDR3 has 11 residues. The ends were cut back, 7 bases at V and 6 bases at J, with 6 bases in the middle. The CDR3: CASISAGELFF. CDR3 nucleotides: TGTGCCAGCATTAGTGCCGGGGAGCTGTTTTTT.